The TCR beta chain under discussion was sequenced for a study of T-cell reconstitution after alpha-beta-depleted transplantation in children. The TCRbeta library was prepared with unique molecular identifiers. TCRdb re-called the PCR reads with MiXCR, one entry per CDR3 protein. The data contain about 980,000 distinct CDR3 sequences, 25% to 30% of them seen just once; the ten biggest clones take up roughly 27%. The CDR3 is 14 residues long. Trimming shortened V by 4 bases and J by 7 bases, and 16 bases separated the two germline ends. Germline CDR1 is MDHEN and CDR2 is SYDVKM. This sample comprised PBMCs, mostly from graft donor cells, obtained 360 days after TCRalphabeta/CD19-depleted stem cell transplant. The V gene is TRBV28, the J gene TRBJ2-5; D is tentatively TRBD1 or TRBD2 (5 bases each). This TCR derives from a boy in the first two years of life who had a stem cell transplant for SCID, so the T cells may come from the graft donor. CDR3 sequence (DNA): TGTGCCAGCAGTTCCGGGACCTCTGTTGGGACCCAGTACTTC. Protein sequence: CASSSGTSVGTQYF.